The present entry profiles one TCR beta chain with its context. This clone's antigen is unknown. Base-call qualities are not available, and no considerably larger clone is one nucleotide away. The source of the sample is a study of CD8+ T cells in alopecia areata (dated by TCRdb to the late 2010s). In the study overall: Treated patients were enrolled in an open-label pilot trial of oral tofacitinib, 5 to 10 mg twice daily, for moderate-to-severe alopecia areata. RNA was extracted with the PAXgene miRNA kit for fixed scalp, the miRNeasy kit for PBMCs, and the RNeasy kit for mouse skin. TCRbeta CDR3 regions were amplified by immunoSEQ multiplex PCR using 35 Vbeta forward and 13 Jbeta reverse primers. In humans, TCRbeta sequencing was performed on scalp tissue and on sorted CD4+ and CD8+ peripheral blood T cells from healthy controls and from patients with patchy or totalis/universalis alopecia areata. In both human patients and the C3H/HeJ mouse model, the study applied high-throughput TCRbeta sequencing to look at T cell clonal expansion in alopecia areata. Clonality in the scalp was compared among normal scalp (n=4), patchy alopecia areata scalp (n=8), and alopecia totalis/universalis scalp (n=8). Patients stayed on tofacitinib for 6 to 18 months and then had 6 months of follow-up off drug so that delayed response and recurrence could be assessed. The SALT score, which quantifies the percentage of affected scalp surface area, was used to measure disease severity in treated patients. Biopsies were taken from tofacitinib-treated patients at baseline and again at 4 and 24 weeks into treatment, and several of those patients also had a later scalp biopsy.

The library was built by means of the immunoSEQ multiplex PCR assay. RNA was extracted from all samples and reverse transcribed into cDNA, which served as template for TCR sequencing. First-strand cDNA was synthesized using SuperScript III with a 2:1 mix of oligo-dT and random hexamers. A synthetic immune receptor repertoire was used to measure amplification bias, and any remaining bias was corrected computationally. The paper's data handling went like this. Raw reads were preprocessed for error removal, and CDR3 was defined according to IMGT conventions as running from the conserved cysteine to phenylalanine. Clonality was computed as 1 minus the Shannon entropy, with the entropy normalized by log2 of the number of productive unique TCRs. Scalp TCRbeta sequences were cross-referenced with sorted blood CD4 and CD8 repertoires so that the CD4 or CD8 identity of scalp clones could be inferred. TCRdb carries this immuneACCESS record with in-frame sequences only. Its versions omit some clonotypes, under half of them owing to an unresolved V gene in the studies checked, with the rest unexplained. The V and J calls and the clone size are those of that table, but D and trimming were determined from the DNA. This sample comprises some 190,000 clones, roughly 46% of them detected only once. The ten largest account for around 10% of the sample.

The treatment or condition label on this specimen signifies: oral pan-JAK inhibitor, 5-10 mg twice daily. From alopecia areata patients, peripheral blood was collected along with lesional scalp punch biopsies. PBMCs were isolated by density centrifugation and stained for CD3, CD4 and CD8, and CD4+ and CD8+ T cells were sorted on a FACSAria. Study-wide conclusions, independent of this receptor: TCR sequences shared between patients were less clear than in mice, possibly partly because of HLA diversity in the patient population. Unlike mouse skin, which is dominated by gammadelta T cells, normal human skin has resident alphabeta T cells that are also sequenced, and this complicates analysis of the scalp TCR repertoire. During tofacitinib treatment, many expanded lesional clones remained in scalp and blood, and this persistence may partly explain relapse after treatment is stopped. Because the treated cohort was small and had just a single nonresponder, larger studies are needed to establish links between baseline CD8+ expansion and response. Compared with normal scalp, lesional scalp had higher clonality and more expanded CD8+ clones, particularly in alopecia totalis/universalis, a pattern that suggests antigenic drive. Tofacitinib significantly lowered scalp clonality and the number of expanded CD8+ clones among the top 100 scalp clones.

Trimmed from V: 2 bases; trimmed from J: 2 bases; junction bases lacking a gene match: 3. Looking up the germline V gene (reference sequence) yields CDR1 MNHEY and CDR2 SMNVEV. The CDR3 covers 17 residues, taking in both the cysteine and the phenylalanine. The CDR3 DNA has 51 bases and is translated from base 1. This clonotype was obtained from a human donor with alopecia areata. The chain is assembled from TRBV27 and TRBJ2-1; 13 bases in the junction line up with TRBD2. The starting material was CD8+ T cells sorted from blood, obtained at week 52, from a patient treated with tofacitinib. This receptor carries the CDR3 CASSLRGLAGPYNEQFF. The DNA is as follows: TGTGCCAGCAGTTTAAGGGGACTAGCGGGGCCCTACAATGAGCAGTTCTTC.